This T cell receptor (beta chain) was sequenced for a study of identifying expanded T cells in peripheral blood. General observations from the study: Over two and four weeks, about 15 and 19 clones changed, versus roughly 1.1 between replicates. Variance in clone template counts between approximately 2-week samples significantly increased with total template count across all healthy donors.

Collection occurred without any documented infections or immune events in donors. The J segment lost 4 bases and the V segment lost 7 bases, leaving 17 bases of the junction unmatched. CDR1 is MNHEY, CDR2 SMNVEV, per germline (reference sequence). The CDR3 is made up of 17 amino acids. TCRdb's copy holds only in-frame clones and misses some; the assay was immunoSEQ multiplex PCR. In the table there are about 97,000 clones, around 89% of which are singletons. Only one count was recorded for this clone. Its antigen is unidentified. Input material: blood. The sequence was collected from a person aged 18-70 years in good health. The rearrangement joins TRBV27 to TRBJ2-7, with 9 bases aligning to TRBD1. The CDR3 bases are TGTGCCAGCACCCCAGCGGTTTCGGGACAGGGTGAGTACGAGCAGTACTTC. It codes for CASTPAVSGQGEYEQYF.